The sequence of this T cell receptor beta chain was determined in a study of neurological immune-mediated disorders. The study, taken as a whole, reports: The greatest TCR clonal expansion appeared in HTLV-1-associated myelopathy and the smallest, falling below healthy controls, in multiple sclerosis. There were no CDR3 amino acid sequences shared by expanded clones across subjects, a result suggesting private repertoires in all groups.

The making of cDNA relied on 5'RACE with 10-nucleotide random UMIs. MiXCR was run by TCRdb on the 5' RACE reads, yielding one entry per CDR3 protein. Seen here are more than 15,000 distinct CDR3 sequences, roughly 14% observed once, and the top ten hold about 13%. It was from 2 million PBMCs stored at -80 C that the unsorted libraries were obtained. The length of the CDR3 is 12 residues. From germline, CDR1 is SQVTM and CDR2 ANQGSEA. Trimming left V 7 bases short and J 4 bases short, with 13 bases between. Remarks on this clonotype: Its cognate antigen is unknown.

The specimen was PBMCs. This chain links TRBV29-1 with TRBJ1-2; D uncertain. The TCR was taken from a man aged 55 to 69 with HTLV-1-associated myelopathy (HAM/TSP). The CDR3 protein is CSARSDTYGYTF. The DNA of the CDR3 is TGCAGCGCCCGAAGTGACACCTATGGCTACACCTTC.